This record looks at one TCR beta chain sequence and its context. Its antigen remains unidentified. No much larger clone is present one base from it, and per-base qualities are unavailable. Taken from cysteine to phenylalanine, the CDR3 has 13 residues. CDR3 DNA is the only sequence kept; it has 39 bases, read in frame from the first base. V is cut by 7 bases and J by 2 bases, and the space between the germline ends is 11 bases. Looking up the germline V gene yields CDR1 SGHRS and CDR2 YFSETQ. This entry belongs to a study of blood T cells in healthy people across ages (dated by TCRdb to between 2014 and 2017). General notes on the study: In model experiments, roughly one uniquely barcoded TCR beta cDNA molecule per two T cells was captured by template switching. To track age-related changes in TCR beta repertoire diversity, the study relied on deep sequencing normalized with unique cDNA molecular identifiers. Donors were grouped into four age groups: young (average 16 years), middle-aged (39), aged (about 60) and long-lived (around 82). To avoid experimental bias, donors of different ages were spread randomly across the sequencing lanes. The study analyzed two additional independent replicas of 1 million unique cDNA reads from the same blood draw for two donors, one aged 18 to 29 and one aged 80 or older. What the research found in general, with its limitations: Because donor CMV infection status was unknown, age-related changes in expanded clonotypes were potentially confounded. Compared with the aged group, more naive CD4+ T cells, fewer expanded clones and increased TCR diversity were shown by the long-lived group, suggesting age selection. Bulk unsorted PBMC profiling prevented conclusive comparison of naive and antigen-experienced compartments. A strong correlation was found between observed TCR beta diversity and the percentage of naive T cells measured by flow cytometry. Estimates of total diversity from one million sequenced T cells were regarded as lower bounds and underestimates. As age increased, observed TCR beta diversity per million T cells dropped in a roughly linear way, and a significant reduction was already evident by age roughly 40.

The donors were around 39 Caucasian individuals from Russia, aged roughly 6 to 90 years, who were systemically healthy. Around 10 milliliters of peripheral blood were collected from each donor into EDTA-treated Vacutainer tubes. Ficoll-Paque density-gradient centrifugation was used to isolate PBMCs, with at least 6 million obtained per sample. Total RNA was extracted from PBMCs with Trizol reagent, with at least 6 micrograms obtained per sample. Naive CD45RAhigh/CD27high T cell percentages were measured by flow cytometry on a PBMC aliquot from every donor. Library preparation employed 5' RACE. The second PCR ran for roughly 7 to 12 cycles and used a J-beta primer mix along with a sample-barcoded 5' primer. A template-switch 5' adaptor carrying 12 random nucleotides introduced a unique molecular identifier onto each TCR beta cDNA molecule. Each sample yielded at least 3 million CDR3-containing paired-end reads. First-strand cDNA synthesis was performed from all RNA using the Mint cDNA synthesis kit, with priming by a TRBC-specific oligonucleotide. Following uracil-DNA glycosylase treatment, all cDNA underwent a first 18-cycle PCR with the universal primers M1SS and BC2_uni_R. In the original analysis: For normalization, 1 million high-quality reads were randomly selected from each sample, with every read carrying a distinct molecular identifier. Instead of being binned into consensus sequences, reads that shared molecular identifiers were thrown out. MiTCR, set to a Q25 quality threshold and the strictest error-elimination algorithm, was used for CDR3 identification, clonotype clustering and error correction. A nonparametric unseen species model with Euler transformation was used to estimate lower-bound total TCR beta diversity. TCRdb itself trimmed the public reads at Q25 with fastp, ran MiXCR and retained productive beta chains. Rows with a matching CDR3 protein are joined into one entry that keeps the most common DNA and genes. In this record, the V and J calls reflect TCRdb's handling and not the investigators' own analysis. The sample has roughly 1.9 million distinct CDR3 sequences on record, approximately 39% of them singletons. The ten top clones hold under 30% of the sample.

The sequence came from a human donor in good health. The sequence is built from TRBV5-1 and TRBJ2-3; the D gene is perhaps TRBD2, on 5 matching bases. Input material: blood. The DNA sequence follows: TGCGCCAGCGGGAGAAGGACCACAGATACGCAGTATTTT. Its protein is CASGRRTTDTQYF.